The 30 T cell receptor beta chains below come from one sample, sequenced in a study of identical twins. TCRdb reprocessed the 5' RACE reads with MiXCR, giving one entry per CDR3 protein. This repertoire shows about 280,000 distinct CDR3 sequences, 8% to 9% found once; its top ten account for less than 2.5%. These data also featured in a second study, about yellow fever vaccine responses in identical twins.

Sequencing was performed on memory (CD45RO+) T cells sorted from blood. The receptor set was obtained from a young woman in good health.

This clonotype was seen many times. The rearrangement joins TRBV28 to TRBJ1-4; 9 bases are shared with TRBD1. Germline V lookup: CDR1 MDHEN, CDR2 SYDVKM. V shed 8 bases and J 0 bases; nucleotides not matched to a gene: 7. The CDR3 spans 16 residues. The CDR3 is CASLGTGTSTNEKLFF. CDR3 coding DNA: TGTGCCAGCCTCGGGACAGGGACGTCAACTAATGAAAAACTGTTTTTT.

This clonotype was observed a few times. V usage is TRBV6-5 and J usage is TRBJ2-6, with a possible D match to TRBD2 (5 bases). Trimming stripped 4 bases from V and 2 bases from J, with 9 bases between. Germline lookup yields CDR1 MNHEY and CDR2 SVGAGI. The CDR3 has 15 residues. The CDR3 DNA is TGTGCCAGCAGTTCCCATAGCGCTGGGGCCAACGTCCTGACTTTC. Translating it yields CASSSHSAGANVLTF.

This clonotype occurred a few times. The rearrangement joins TRBV24-1 to TRBJ2-1; D is undetermined. With 0 bases removed from V and 3 bases from J, the gap between germline ends came to 26 bases. The CDR3 consists of 21 residues. Per germline, CDR1 KGHDR and CDR2 SFDVKD. CDR3 nucleotide sequence: TGTGCCACCAGTGATTTGCCCCGGGTCGGTACTTCAGGACCCATCTACAATGAGCAGTTCTTC. This codes for CATSDLPRVGTSGPIYNEQFF.

This clonotype has at least ten counts. The rearrangement uses TRBV12-3 or TRBV12-4 and TRBJ1-6; the D is unclear. The CDR3 contains 12 residues. V lost 10 bases and J 7 bases, leaving 11 bases between the germline ends. CDR3 residues: CATRQENSPLHF. The CDR3 region has the DNA TGTGCCACCCGCCAGGAAAATTCACCCCTCCACTTT.

The sample holds a few counts of this clonotype. The rearrangement uses TRBV20-1 and TRBJ2-1; 13 nucleotides align to TRBD2. Germline V CDR1 and CDR2: DFQATT, SNEGSKA (reference sequence). The CDR3 has 16 residues. V dropped 1 base and J dropped 3; count of bases not matched to a gene: 3. CDR3 bases: TGCAGTGCTAGAGTGGGGACTAGCGGGGACTACAATGAGCAGTTCTTC. This gives the protein CSARVGTSGDYNEQFF.

J is TRBJ2-3 and V is TRBV11-2; D remains unclear. The CDR3 length is 15 residues. Trimming removed 5 bases at V and 2 bases at J, with 14 bases between. Germline CDR1 is SGHAT and CDR2 is FQNNGV. Here the CDR3 reads CASSDSGLFTDTQYF. DNA for the CDR3: TGTGCCAGCAGCGATTCCGGCTTATTCACAGATACGCAGTATTTT.

This clonotype was seen a few times. The chain has TRBV4-2 and TRBJ2-1; 10 bases are a match to TRBD2. Germline CDR1 reads LGHNA; CDR2 reads YNFKEQ. V lost 5 bases, J lost 3 bases, and 4 bases stayed unmatched. The CDR3 runs 15 residues. CDR3 in amino acids: CASSTLAGDYNEQFF. CDR3 sequence (DNA): TGTGCCAGCAGCACGCTAGCGGGGGACTACAATGAGCAGTTCTTC.

The gene calls are TRBV12-3 or TRBV12-4 and TRBJ2-1; 8 bases line up with TRBD2. The CDR3 extends over 14 amino acids. With 10 bases clipped from V and 9 bases from J, the junction kept 14 bases outside the gene matches. The CDR3 DNA is TGTGCCACCCAAGCGGGAGTTTTCTTTAGTGAGCAGTTCTTC. This translates into CATQAGVFFSEQFF.

This clonotype was detected a few times. V usage is TRBV4-1 and J usage is TRBJ2-7, with TRBD2 matching 7 bases. The germline gives CDR1 MGHRA, CDR2 YSYEKL. With V trimmed by 0 bases and J by 5 bases, 4 bases remained unmatched. This CDR3 spans 14 amino acids. CDR3 loop: CASSQEVGRDEQYF. DNA of the CDR3: TGCGCCAGCAGCCAAGAGGTGGGGAGGGACGAGCAGTACTTC.

This clonotype was found a few times. This chain connects TRBV7-8 to TRBJ1-5; tentatively, D is TRBD1 (6 bases). Germline CDR1 and CDR2: SGHVS and FQNEAQ. V was cut by 1 base and J by 0 bases, with 10 bases left in between. This CDR3 has 16 residues. CDR3 region: CASSLGTVYSNQPQHF. CDR3 nucleotide sequence: TGTGCCAGCAGCTTAGGGACAGTCTATAGCAATCAGCCCCAGCATTTT. The variable domain in full, with the rest retrieved from reference TRBV7-8 and TRBJ1-5, is GAGVSQSPRYKVAKRGQDVALRCDPISGHVSLFWYQQALGQGPEFLTYFQNEAQLDKSGLPSDRFFAERPEGSVSTLKIQRTQQEDSAVYLCASSLGTVYSNQPQHFGDGTRLSIL.

This clonotype appeared many times. The V gene is TRBV6-2 or TRBV6-3, the J gene TRBJ1-1; TRBD1 matches at 7 bases. The trim removed 6 bases at V and 3 bases at J, leaving 7 bases unmatched. The germline CDR1 and CDR2 sequences are MNHEY and SVGEGT. The CDR3 covers 14 residues. The chain's CDR3 is CASRHRDRDTEAFF. The CDR3 nucleotides are TGTGCCAGCAGACACCGGGACAGAGACACTGAAGCTTTCTTT.

This clonotype was detected many times. V gene TRBV5-1 combines with J gene TRBJ2-3; D is possibly TRBD1 or TRBD2 (5 bases each). The CDR3 is made up of 16 amino acids. Germline-derived CDR1 and CDR2 are SGHRS and YFSETQ. V was cut by 0 bases and J by 0 bases, with 11 bases left in between. Here the CDR3 DNA reads TGCGCCAGCAGCTTGGAGCCGGGGCCTAGCACAGATACGCAGTATTTT. It specifies CASSLEPGPSTDTQYF.

The chain recombines TRBV6-1 with TRBJ1-2, with D possibly TRBD1 on 5 matching bases. V shed 1 base and J shed 7 bases, with 13 bases lying between them. CDR3 size: 14 residues. The germline CDR1 and CDR2 sequences are MNHNS and SASEGT. This CDR3 reads CASSEEGRVLGYTF. Here the CDR3 DNA reads TGTGCCAGCAGTGAAGAGGGCAGGGTGCTTGGCTACACCTTC.

This clonotype was seen ten or more times. The chain couples TRBV2 to TRBJ2-5; 8 bases map to TRBD2. This CDR3 is built from 14 residues. Germline V gene lookup returns CDR1 SNHLY and CDR2 FYNNEI. The J segment lost 2 bases and the V segment lost 4 bases, leaving 3 bases of the junction unmatched. CDR3 loop: CASSGGGKQETQYF. In DNA form, the CDR3 reads TGTGCCAGCAGTGGCGGGGGGAAACAAGAGACCCAGTACTTC.

This chain uses TRBV5-1 with TRBJ2-2, with D maybe TRBD1 (5 bases). The CDR3 runs 17 residues. Between the trimmed V and J ends, which lost 0 bases and 4 bases, there was a span of 16 bases. Germline V gene sequence: CDR1 SGHRS, CDR2 YFSETQ. Here the CDR3 DNA reads TGCGCCAGCAGCTTGGCAGGGCAGCCTAGTGTCACCGGGGAGCTGTTTTTT. Encoded protein: CASSLAGQPSVTGELFF.

This sequence joins TRBV6-5 and TRBJ2-2; perhaps TRBD2 as D (5 bases). The germline gives CDR1 MNHEY, CDR2 SVGAGI. This CDR3 has 15 amino acids. Deletions cut 0 bases from V and 7 bases from J, with 12 bases between. CDR3 loop: CASSYSNLGGGELFF. In DNA form, the CDR3 reads TGTGCCAGCAGTTACTCAAACTTAGGAGGCGGGGAGCTGTTTTTT.

The chain joins TRBV6-1 to TRBJ2-3; D not certain. V was trimmed by 6 bases and J by 3 bases, leaving 22 bases between them. From germline, CDR1 is MNHNS and CDR2 SASEGT. The CDR3 is 17 amino acids. Here the CDR3 reads CASRSNSRLVGTDTQYF. CDR3 nucleotide sequence: TGTGCCAGCAGGTCCAATAGCCGCTTGGTGGGTACAGATACGCAGTATTTT.

This clonotype was recorded at least ten times. V is TRBV12-3 or TRBV12-4 and J is TRBJ2-3; TRBD1 agrees at 7 bases. Unmatched junction bases numbered 6, after V lost 4 bases and J lost 5 bases. The CDR3 is 14 residues long. DNA of the CDR3: TGTGCCAGCAGTTCCAGGGGGTTCGGAGATACGCAGTATTTT. Amino acid sequence: CASSSRGFGDTQYF.

This clonotype was observed at least ten times. This chain links TRBV12-3 or TRBV12-4 with TRBJ2-5; D is ambiguous. The V and J ends lost 1 base and 5 bases respectively, with 5 bases between them. The CDR3 length is 12 residues. The CDR3 coding sequence is TGTGCCAGCAGTTTAGGGTCGGAGACCCAGTACTTC. It codes for CASSLGSETQYF.

This chain uses TRBV24-1 with TRBJ2-3, with 14 bases that match TRBD2. Trimming at V came to 7 bases and at J to 4 bases, leaving 3 bases not matched to a gene. Germline values: CDR1 KGHDR, CDR2 SFDVKD. The CDR3 runs to 15 residues. The CDR3 DNA follows: TGTGCCACCAGCGGGACTAGCGGGAGTGCAGATACGCAGTATTTT. Its translation: CATSGTSGSADTQYF.

This clonotype showed up many times. The chain uses TRBV7-9 and TRBJ2-1; TRBD1 aligns across 9 bases. Germline V gene lookup returns CDR1 SEHNR and CDR2 FQNEAQ (reference sequence). V lost 5 bases, J lost 4 bases, and 3 bases stayed unmatched. The CDR3 runs 14 residues. CDR3: CASSQGQGYNEQFF. The CDR3, as DNA: TGTGCCAGCAGCCAGGGACAGGGATACAATGAGCAGTTCTTC.

This chain uses TRBV20-1 with TRBJ1-1; perhaps TRBD1 as D (5 bases). Germline CDR1 reads DFQATT; CDR2 reads SNEGSKA (reference sequence). The CDR3 sequence is 12 residues long. V gave up 4 bases and J gave up 4 bases, with 10 bases separating them. For the CDR3, the DNA is TGCAGTGCTAAAAGGGGAGGCACTGAAGCTTTCTTT. It is translated as CSAKRGGTEAFF.

This clonotype has ten or more counts. J is TRBJ2-1 and V is TRBV4-2; no firm D call. V lost 1 base, J lost 4 bases, and 11 bases lay in between. This CDR3 spans 15 amino acids. Germline V gene data show CDR1 as LGHNA and CDR2 as YNFKEQ. The CDR3 spells CASSQAFETYNEQFF. The CDR3, as DNA: TGTGCCAGCAGCCAAGCTTTCGAGACGTACAATGAGCAGTTCTTC.

This clonotype was seen ten or more times. This chain uses TRBV12-3 or TRBV12-4 with TRBJ2-5; D might be TRBD1 or TRBD2, each matching 7 bases. Trimming took 6 bases from V and 2 from J, leaving 19 bases between them. CDR3 size: 16 residues. Here the CDR3 reads CASSPGGTALQETQYF. The CDR3 nucleotides read TGTGCCAGCAGCCCCGGGGGGACAGCCCTGCAAGAGACCCAGTACTTC.

Many counts were recorded for this clonotype. V is TRBV6-4 and J is TRBJ2-3; TRBD2 might be the D (6 bases). The CDR3 is 14 residues long. Germline CDR1 MRHNA, CDR2 SNTAGT. The V gene lost 2 bases and the J gene lost 2 bases, with 8 bases spanning the gap. The CDR3 nucleotides are TGTGCCAGCAGTGACGGGCGGGACACAGATACGCAGTATTTT. It is translated as CASSDGRDTDTQYF.

This clonotype was seen at least ten times. The rearrangement links TRBV14 to TRBJ1-6; TRBD1 agrees at 8 bases. Germline CDR1 reads SGHDN; CDR2 reads FVKESK. Trimming removed 3 bases from V and 3 bases from J; junction bases left unmatched: 1. The CDR3 totals 15 residues. The CDR3 loop reads CASSQDRDYNSPLHF. DNA of the CDR3: TGTGCCAGCAGCCAGGACAGGGACTATAATTCACCCCTCCACTTT.

The rearrangement links TRBV6-5 to TRBJ2-2; 12 bases match TRBD2. CDR1 and CDR2 from the germline V gene are MNHEY and SVGAGI. Germline trimming cut 4 bases from V and 5 bases from J; bases unmatched to any gene: 8. This CDR3 is built from 17 residues. This CDR3 reads CASSWETSGGTTGELFF. CDR3 bases: TGTGCCAGCAGTTGGGAGACTAGCGGGGGAACGACCGGGGAGCTGTTTTTT.

J is TRBJ1-5 and V is TRBV7-2; possible D gene TRBD1, 5 bases. The CDR3 contains 12 residues. V lost 5 bases and J lost 7, with 9 bases in between. CDR1 SGHTA and CDR2 FQGNSA come from the germline V gene. CDR3 in amino acids: CASSPGFQPQHF. CDR3 nucleotides: TGTGCCAGCAGCCCAGGGTTCCAGCCCCAGCATTTT. Variable domain in full (rest from reference TRBV7-2 and TRBJ1-5): GAGVSQSPSNKVTEKGKDVELRCDPISGHTALYWYRQSLGQGLEFLIYFQGNSAPDKSGLPSDRFSAERTGGSVSTLTIQRTQQEDSAVYLCASSPGFQPQHFGDGTRLSIL.

The chain couples TRBV5-1 to TRBJ2-5, with 8 bases fitting TRBD1. V lost 4 bases to trimming and J lost 1 base; unmatched junction nucleotides: 9. Germline values: CDR1 SGHRS, CDR2 YFSETQ. The CDR3 has 16 residues. Here the CDR3 reads CASSLSTTGGQETQYF. CDR3 in DNA: TGCGCCAGCAGCCTAAGCACCACAGGGGGCCAAGAGACCCAGTACTTC.

In its sample, this clonotype was seen a few times. The genes are TRBV19 and TRBJ1-2; TRBD1 is a possible D gene (5 bases). This CDR3 has 13 amino acids. V was trimmed by 9 bases and J by 3 bases, leaving 14 bases between them. Germline-derived CDR1 and CDR2 are LNHDA and SQIVND (reference sequence). CDR3 in amino acids: CASRAGTDYGYTF. The CDR3 region has the DNA TGTGCCAGCCGGGCAGGGACCGACTATGGCTACACCTTC.